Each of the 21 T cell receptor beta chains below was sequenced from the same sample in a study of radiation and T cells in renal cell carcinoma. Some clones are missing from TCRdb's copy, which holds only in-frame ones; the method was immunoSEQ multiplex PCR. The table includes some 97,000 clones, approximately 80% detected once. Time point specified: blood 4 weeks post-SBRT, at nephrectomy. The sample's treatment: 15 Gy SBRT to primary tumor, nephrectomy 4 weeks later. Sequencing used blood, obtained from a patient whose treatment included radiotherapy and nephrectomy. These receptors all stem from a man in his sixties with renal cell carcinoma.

The DNA of the CDR3 is TGTGCCAGCAGTTTATTTGCAGGGGACAGGGATGGCTACACCTTC. It translates to CASSLFAGDRDGYTF. J is TRBJ1-2 and V is TRBV28, with 9 positions matching TRBD1. The CDR3 runs to 15 residues. Germline CDR1 MDHEN, CDR2 SYDVKM. The V and J ends lost 1 base and 6 bases, in that order; junction bases with no gene match: 6.

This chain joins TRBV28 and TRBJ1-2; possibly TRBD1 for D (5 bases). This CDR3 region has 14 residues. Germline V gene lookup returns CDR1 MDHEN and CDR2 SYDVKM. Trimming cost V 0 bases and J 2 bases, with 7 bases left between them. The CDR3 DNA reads TGTGCCAGCAGTTTATGGACAGCCAACTATGGCTACACCTTC. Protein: CASSLWTANYGYTF.

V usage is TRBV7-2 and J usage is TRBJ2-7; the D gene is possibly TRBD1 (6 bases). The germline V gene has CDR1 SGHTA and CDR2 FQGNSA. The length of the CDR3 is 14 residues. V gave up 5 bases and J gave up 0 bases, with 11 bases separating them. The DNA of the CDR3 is TGTGCCAGCAGCCGGGACAACCCCTCCTACGAGCAGTACTTC. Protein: CASSRDNPSYEQYF.

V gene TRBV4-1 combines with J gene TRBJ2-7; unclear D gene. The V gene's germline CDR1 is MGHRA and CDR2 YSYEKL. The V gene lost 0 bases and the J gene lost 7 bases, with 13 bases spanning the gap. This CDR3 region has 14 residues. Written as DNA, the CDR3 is TGCGCCAGCAGCCAAGATAGGTTGGGTCGTGAGCAGTACTTC. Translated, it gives CASSQDRLGREQYF.

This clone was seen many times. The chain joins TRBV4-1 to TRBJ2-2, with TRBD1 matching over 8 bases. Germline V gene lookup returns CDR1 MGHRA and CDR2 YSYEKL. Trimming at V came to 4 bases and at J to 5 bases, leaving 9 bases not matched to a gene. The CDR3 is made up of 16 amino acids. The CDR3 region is CASSPGTGRRTGELFF. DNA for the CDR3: TGCGCCAGCAGCCCAGGGACAGGACGGAGGACCGGGGAGCTGTTTTTT.

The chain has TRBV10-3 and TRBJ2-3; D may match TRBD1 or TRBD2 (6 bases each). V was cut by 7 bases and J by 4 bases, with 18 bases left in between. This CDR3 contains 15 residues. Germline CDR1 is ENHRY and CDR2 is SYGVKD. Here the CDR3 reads CAITRTARGADTQYF. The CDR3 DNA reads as TGTGCCATCACCAGGACAGCGAGGGGGGCAGATACGCAGTATTTT.

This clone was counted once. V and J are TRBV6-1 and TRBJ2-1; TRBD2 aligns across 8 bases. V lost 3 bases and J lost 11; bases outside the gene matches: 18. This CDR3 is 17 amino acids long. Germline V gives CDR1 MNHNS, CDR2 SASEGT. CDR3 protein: CASSDRRGGARLMKQFF. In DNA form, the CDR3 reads TGTGCCAGCAGTGACCGTCGGGGGGGGGCCCGACTAATGAAGCAGTTCTTC.

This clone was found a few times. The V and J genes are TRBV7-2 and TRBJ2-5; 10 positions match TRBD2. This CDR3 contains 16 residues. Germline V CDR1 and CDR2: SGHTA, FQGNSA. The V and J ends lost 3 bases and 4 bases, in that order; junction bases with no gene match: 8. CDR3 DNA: TGTGCCAGCAGCTTCCGAAGCGGGAGGGTCGGAGAGACCCAGTACTTC. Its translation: CASSFRSGRVGETQYF.

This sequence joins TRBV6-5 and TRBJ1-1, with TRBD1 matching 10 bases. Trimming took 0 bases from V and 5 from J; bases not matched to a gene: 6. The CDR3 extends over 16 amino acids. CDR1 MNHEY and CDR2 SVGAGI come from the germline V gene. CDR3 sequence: CASSYSGTGVLTEAFF. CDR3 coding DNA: TGTGCCAGCAGTTACTCCGGGACAGGGGTTTTGACTGAAGCTTTCTTT.

The CDR3 is CAISETGTAEKLFF. DNA for the CDR3: TGTGCCATCAGTGAGACCGGGACAGCCGAAAAACTGTTTTTT. V usage is TRBV10-3 and J usage is TRBJ1-4; TRBD1 matches at 7 bases. Germline V gene lookup returns CDR1 ENHRY and CDR2 SYGVKD. CDR3 length equals 14 residues. V was pared by 2 bases and J by 8 bases, with 5 bases of the junction left unmatched.

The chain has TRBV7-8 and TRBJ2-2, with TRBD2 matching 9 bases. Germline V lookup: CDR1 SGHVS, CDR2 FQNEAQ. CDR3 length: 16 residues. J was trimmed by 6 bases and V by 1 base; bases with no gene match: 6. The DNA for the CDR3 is TGTGCCAGCAGCTTAGGATTAGCGGGAGTCTCCGGGGAGCTGTTTTTT. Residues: CASSLGLAGVSGELFF.

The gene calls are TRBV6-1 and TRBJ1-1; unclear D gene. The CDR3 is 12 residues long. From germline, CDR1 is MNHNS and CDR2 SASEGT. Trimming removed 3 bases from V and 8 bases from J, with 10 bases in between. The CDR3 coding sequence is TGTGCCAGCAGTGATTCTGATTTCGAAGCTTTCTTT. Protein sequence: CASSDSDFEAFF.

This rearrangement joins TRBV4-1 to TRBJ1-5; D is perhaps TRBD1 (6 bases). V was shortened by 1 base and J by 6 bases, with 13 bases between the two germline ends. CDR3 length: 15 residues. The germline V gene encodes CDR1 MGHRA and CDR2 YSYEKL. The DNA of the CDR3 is TGCGCCAGCAGCCAAGCGGAACAGGGCGCTCAGCCCCAGCATTTT. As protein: CASSQAEQGAQPQHF.

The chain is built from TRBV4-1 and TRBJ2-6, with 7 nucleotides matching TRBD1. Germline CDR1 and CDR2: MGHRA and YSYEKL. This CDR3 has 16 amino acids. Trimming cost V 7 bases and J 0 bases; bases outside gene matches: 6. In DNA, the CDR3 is TGCGCCAGCAACGGACAGGCCTACTCTGGGGCCAACGTCCTGACTTTC. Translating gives CASNGQAYSGANVLTF.

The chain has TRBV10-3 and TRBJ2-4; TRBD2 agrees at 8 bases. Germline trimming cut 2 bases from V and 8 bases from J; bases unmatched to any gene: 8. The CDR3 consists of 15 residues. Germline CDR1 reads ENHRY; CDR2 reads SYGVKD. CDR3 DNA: TGTGCCATCAGTGAGGGGACTAGAGGTGAAGACATTCAGTACTTC. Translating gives CAISEGTRGEDIQYF.

The CDR3: CASSIHSGNTIYF. Written as DNA, the CDR3 is TGTGCCAGTAGTATTCACTCTGGAAACACCATATATTTT. This rearrangement joins TRBV19 to TRBJ1-3, with D unclear. Germline CDR1 reads LNHDA; CDR2 reads SQIVND (reference sequence). V lost 3 bases, J lost 0 bases, and 3 bases lay in between. This CDR3 is built from 13 residues.

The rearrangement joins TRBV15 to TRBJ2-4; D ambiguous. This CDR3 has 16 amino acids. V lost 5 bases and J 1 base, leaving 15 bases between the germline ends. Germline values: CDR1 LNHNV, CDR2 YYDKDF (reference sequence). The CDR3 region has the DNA TGTGCCACCAGCGGTACAGTTCTGCTGGCCAAAAACATTCAGTACTTC. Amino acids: CATSGTVLLAKNIQYF.

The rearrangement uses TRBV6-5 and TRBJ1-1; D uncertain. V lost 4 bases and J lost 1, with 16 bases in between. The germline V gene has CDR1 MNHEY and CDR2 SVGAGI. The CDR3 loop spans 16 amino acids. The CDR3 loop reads CASSLRAGLGNTEAFF. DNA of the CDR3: TGTGCCAGCAGTTTAAGGGCAGGCCTTGGGAACACTGAAGCTTTCTTT.

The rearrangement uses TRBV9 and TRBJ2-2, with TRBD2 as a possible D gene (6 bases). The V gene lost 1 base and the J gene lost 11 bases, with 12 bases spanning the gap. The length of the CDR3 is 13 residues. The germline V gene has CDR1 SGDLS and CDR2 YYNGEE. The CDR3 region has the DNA TGTGCCAGCAGCGTATGGGACTCAGGAGAGCTGTTTTTT. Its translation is CASSVWDSGELFF.

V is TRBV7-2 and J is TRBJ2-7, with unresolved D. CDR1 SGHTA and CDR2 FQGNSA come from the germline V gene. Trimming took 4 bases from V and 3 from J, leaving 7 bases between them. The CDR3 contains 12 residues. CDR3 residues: CASSYGVYEQYF. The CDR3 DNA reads TGTGCCAGCAGCTATGGGGTCTACGAGCAGTACTTC.

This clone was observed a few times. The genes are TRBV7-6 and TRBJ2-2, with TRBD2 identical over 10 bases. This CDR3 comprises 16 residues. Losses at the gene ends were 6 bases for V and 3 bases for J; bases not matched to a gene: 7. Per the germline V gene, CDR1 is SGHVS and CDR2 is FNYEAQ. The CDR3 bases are TGTGCCAGCAGACGGACCGGGACTAGCGACACCGGGGAGCTGTTTTTT. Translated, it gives CASRRTGTSDTGELFF.